The 2 T cell receptor beta chains below all came from one sample that was sequenced in a study of early T cells in non-severe SARS-CoV-2 infection. Each CDR3 protein gets one entry after TCRdb re-called the 5' RACE reads with MiXCR. Counted here are some 26,000 distinct CDR3 sequences, roughly 4.2% occurring once; the ten biggest clones make up about 4.2%. What was sequenced was whole blood. These receptors all stem from an adult who was a healthcare worker with PCR-confirmed SARS-CoV-2 infection or an uninfected control (not recorded which).

In its sample, this clonotype was seen many times. V is TRBV9 and J is TRBJ2-4; no clear D gene. The germline V and J ends were trimmed by 2 bases and 7 bases, with 10 bases remaining between them. Germline CDR1 is SGDLS and CDR2 is YYNGEE. The CDR3 runs to 13 residues. This CDR3 reads CASSVGTNNIQYF. As DNA, the CDR3 is TGTGCCAGCAGCGTGGGTACTAACAACATTCAGTACTTC.

The chain carries TRBV6-5 and TRBJ1-2; D call uncertain. Germline CDR1 reads MNHEY; CDR2 reads SVGAGI. V was clipped by 3 bases and J by 9 bases, with 8 bases between them. The CDR3 runs 11 residues. CDR3 loop: CASSYSGSYTF. Here the CDR3 DNA reads TGTGCCAGCAGTTATAGTGGGAGCTACACCTTC.